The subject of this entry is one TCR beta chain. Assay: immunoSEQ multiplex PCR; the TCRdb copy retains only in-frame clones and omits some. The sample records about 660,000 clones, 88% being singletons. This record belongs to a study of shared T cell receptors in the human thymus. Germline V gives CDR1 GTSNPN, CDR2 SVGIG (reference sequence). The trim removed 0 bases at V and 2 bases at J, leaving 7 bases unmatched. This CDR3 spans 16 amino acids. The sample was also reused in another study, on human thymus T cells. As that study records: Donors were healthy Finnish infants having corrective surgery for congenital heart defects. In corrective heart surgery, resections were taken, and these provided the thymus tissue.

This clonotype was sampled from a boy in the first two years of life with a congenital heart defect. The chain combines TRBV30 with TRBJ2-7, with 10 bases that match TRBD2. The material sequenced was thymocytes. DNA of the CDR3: TGTGCCTGGAGTGTGACCTGGACTAGCGGCACCTACGAGCAGTACTTC. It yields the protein CAWSVTWTSGTYEQYF.